Reported below is one TCR beta chain. The table lists this clonotype with many counts. The antigen this receptor binds is unknown. Base qualities are not provided; no much larger clone lies one nucleotide away. The sample is drawn from a study of regulatory T cells in long-lasting Graves disease (dated by TCRdb to the early 2020s). Study-level background: Persistent Graves' disease meant more than 5 years of antithyroid drug treatment with TSH receptor autoantibodies that stayed positive. Persistent Graves' disease patients were compared with newly diagnosed Graves' disease patients by peripheral blood TCR sequencing and RNA sequencing. The study was conducted in China and was registered as a clinical trial. A total of approximately 35 samples were covered by TCR sequencing, comprising approximately 13 persistent and around 20 newly diagnosed Graves' disease patients. Antithyroid drugs had been taken for approximately 10 years on average by persistent Graves' disease patients in the clinical cohort. Overall study results and their limits: Peripheral blood alone was examined, since thyroid tissue, which constituted the primary lesion, could not be accessed. Sequencing and analysis were restricted to the TCR beta chain. A larger number of public clonotypes was shared among persistent patients (2,741) than among newly diagnosed patients (roughly 970). Lower TCR Shannon entropy and fewer highly expanded clones were observed in persistent Graves' disease patients than in newly diagnosed patients, which suggested clonal expansion. As a limitation, the authors acknowledged that the small sample size may reduce accuracy. TRBV28, TRBJ1-2 and TRBJ2-5 were preferentially used in persistent disease, while TRBV20-1 and TRBJ2-1 were favored in newly diagnosed disease.

The sample's time point label, decoded: persistent/refractory GD, antithyroid drugs over 5 years with positive TRAb. RNA was extracted from PBMCs in TRIzol for both TCR sequencing and RNA sequencing. The diagnosis of Graves' disease followed American Thyroid Association guidelines. Recruitment of patients was carried out at an endocrinology department in Xi'an, China. From each patient, approximately 9.9 milliliters of peripheral blood was collected into an EDTA anticoagulant tube. PBMCs were isolated by Ficoll Paque Plus density gradient separation without further T cell sorting. An Agilent 2100 Bioanalyzer and agarose gel were used to assess RNA quality, and a NanoDrop 2000 was used to measure RNA concentration. The library was generated by multiplex PCR. The reads were generated on an Illumina HiSeq 4000. iRepertoire HTBI primers and Arm-PCR amplification of CDR3 regions were used to construct TCR beta libraries. Before sequencing, the PCR products went through gel purification. The paper's processing steps were these. Gene usage analysis of CDR3 amino acid clonotypes used the 60 to 80 TRBV and some 13 TRBJ segments found across samples. COPE and FqMerger were used to merge the filtered high-quality paired reads into contigs. Contigs were aligned with BLAST to IMGT TRBV, TRBD and TRBJ reference genes, and CDR3 was defined per IMGT. Any clonotype with a frequency above 0.1% was counted as a highly expanded clone. Shannon entropy was used to measure repertoire diversity, and the Gini coefficient was used to measure V-J evenness. A clonotype was considered public if more than one individual shared it. TCRdb applied fastp at Q25 and MiXCR to the public reads, then kept only in-frame beta chains. Every distinct CDR3 protein forms one entry, paired with its most common genes and DNA. It is TCRdb's table, rather than the study itself, that gives the V and J calls and clone size. Recorded for this sample are about 660,000 distinct CDR3 sequences; 30% of them occurred a single time. Together, the top ten hold around 42% of the sample.

CDR3 length: 13 amino acids, cysteine to phenylalanine. The DNA shown is the 39-base CDR3, in frame from base 1. V is trimmed back by 6 bases and J by 5 bases, and the junction contains 5 bases that no gene match accounts for. This TCR derives from a female donor with Graves disease. The sequence links TRBV12-3 or TRBV12-4 to TRBJ1-1, with 8 junctional bases fitting TRBD1. Specimen: peripheral blood mononuclear cells (PBMCs), collected when the disease was refractory, from a patient treated with antithyroid drugs. The CDR3 reads CASRDRGWTEAFF. The nucleotide sequence reads as follows: TGTGCCAGCAGAGACAGGGGATGGACTGAAGCTTTCTTT.